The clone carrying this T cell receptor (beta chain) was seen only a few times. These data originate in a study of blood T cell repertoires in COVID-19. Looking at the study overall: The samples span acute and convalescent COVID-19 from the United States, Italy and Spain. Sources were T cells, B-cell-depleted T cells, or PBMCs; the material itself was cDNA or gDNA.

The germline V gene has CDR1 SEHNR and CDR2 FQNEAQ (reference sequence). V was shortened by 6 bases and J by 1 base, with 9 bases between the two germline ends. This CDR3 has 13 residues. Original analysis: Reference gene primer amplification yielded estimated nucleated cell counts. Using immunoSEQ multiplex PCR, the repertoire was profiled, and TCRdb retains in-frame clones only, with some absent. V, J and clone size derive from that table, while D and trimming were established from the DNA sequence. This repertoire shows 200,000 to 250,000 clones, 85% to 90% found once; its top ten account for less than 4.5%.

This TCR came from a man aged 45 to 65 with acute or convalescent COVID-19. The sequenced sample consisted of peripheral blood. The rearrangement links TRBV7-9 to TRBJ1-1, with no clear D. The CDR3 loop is CASRIHENTEAFF. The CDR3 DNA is TGTGCCAGCAGAATACACGAGAACACTGAAGCTTTCTTT. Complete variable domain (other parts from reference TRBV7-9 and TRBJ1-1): DTGVSQNPRHKITKRGQNVTFRCDPISEHNRLYWYRQTLGQGPEFLTYFQNEAQLEKSRLLSDRFSAERPKGSFSTLEIQRTEQGDSAMYLCASRIHENTEAFFGQGTRLTVV.